Below, 23 T cell receptor beta chains from the same sample are listed, as sequenced in a study of CD8+CD57+ T cells in acquired aplastic anemia. Genomic DNA served as template for TCR beta VDJ and CDR3 profiling. TCRdb independently ran MiXCR on the reads; one entry per CDR3 protein. The sample contains about 210,000 distinct CDR3 sequences, 30% to 35% of which appear only once. Sequencing was done on a sample of sorted CD4+, CD8+, or CD8+CD57+ T cells (not recorded which) from PBMCs. The origin of the receptors is a human donor in good health, serving as a control.

The chain combines TRBV11-2 with TRBJ1-1; no firm D call. V was cut by 2 bases and J by 3 bases, with 22 bases left in between. Per the germline V gene, CDR1 is SGHAT and CDR2 is FQNNGV. The length of the CDR3 is 18 residues. CDR3 loop: CASSLLGLSFYSYTEAFF. In DNA form, the CDR3 reads TGTGCCAGCAGCTTATTGGGCTTGTCATTCTATAGTTACACTGAAGCTTTCTTT.

There are many counts of this clonotype. This chain uses TRBV5-1 with TRBJ2-1; D gene ambiguous. The length of the CDR3 is 12 residues. Germline loops: CDR1 SGHRS, CDR2 YFSETQ. Trimming removed 6 bases at V and 5 bases at J, with 9 bases between. CDR3 sequence reads: CASNLYNNEQFF. DNA of the CDR3: TGCGCCAGCAACTTATACAACAATGAGCAGTTCTTC.

This clonotype was recorded many times. The chain links TRBV24-1 to TRBJ1-5, with 8 positions matching TRBD1. Germline V gives CDR1 KGHDR, CDR2 SFDVKD. The junction had 3 bases not matched to a gene; V was cut back by 5 bases and J by 7 bases. CDR3 length equals 13 residues. CDR3 in amino acids: CATSGTGPQPQHF. CDR3 coding DNA: TGTGCCACCAGTGGGACAGGGCCCCAGCCCCAGCATTTT.

This clonotype was seen more than once but under ten times. The V and J genes are TRBV4-1 and TRBJ2-1; D assignment may be TRBD1 or TRBD2 (5 bases each). Trimming left V 2 bases short and J 6 bases short, with 14 bases between. The CDR3 is made up of 15 amino acids. Germline V CDR1 and CDR2: MGHRA, YSYEKL. As DNA, the CDR3 is TGCGCCAGCAGCCAACTGAGCTTGGGGGTCAATGAGCAGTTCTTC. The encoded protein is CASSQLSLGVNEQFF.

There are many counts of this clonotype. J is TRBJ1-6 and V is TRBV15; no clear D gene. This CDR3 is built from 14 residues. Trimming cost V 4 bases and J 9 bases, with 13 bases left between them. Looked up from germline, CDR1 is LNHNV and CDR2 is YYDKDF (reference sequence). The CDR3 sequence is CATSTPLSGSPLHF. CDR3 DNA sequence: TGTGCCACCAGCACCCCCCTGTCCGGTTCACCCCTCCACTTT.

The sample holds many counts of this clonotype. This chain connects TRBV5-1 to TRBJ2-7; D gene ambiguous. Germline V gene sequence: CDR1 SGHRS, CDR2 YFSETQ. Trimming left V 0 bases short and J 0 bases short, with 7 bases between. This CDR3 is 14 amino acids long. The CDR3 nucleotides are TGCGCCAGCAGCTTGGGCAGTCCCTCCTACGAGCAGTACTTC. This translates into CASSLGSPSYEQYF.

The chain employs TRBV4-1 and TRBJ1-5, with no clear D. The V gene's germline CDR1 is MGHRA and CDR2 YSYEKL. Trimming took off 3 bases at V and 9 bases at J, with 21 bases between the two ends. The CDR3 loop spans 16 amino acids. CDR3 sequence (DNA): TGCGCCAGCAGCCATCTCACGGACCCCAGAATATGGCCCCAGCATTTT. It yields the protein CASSHLTDPRIWPQHF.

For this clonotype: A much larger clone lies a single base off, so this may be a read error. V is TRBV20-1 and J is TRBJ2-4; TRBD2 is a possible D gene (5 bases). V was shortened by 4 bases and J by 11 bases, with 15 bases between the two germline ends. Germline values: CDR1 DFQATT, CDR2 SNEGSKA (reference sequence). The CDR3 is made up of 12 amino acids. The CDR3 sequence: CSATSDLAVQYF. As DNA, the CDR3 is TGCAGTGCTACTTCCGACCTAGCCGTTCAGTACTTC.

This clonotype has a count of ten or more. The chain's CDR3 is CASSFNPGGETQYF. The CDR3 DNA sequence: TGCGCCAGCAGCTTTAATCCGGGCGGGGAGACCCAGTACTTC. This chain connects TRBV5-1 to TRBJ2-5; TRBD2 might be the D (5 bases). The CDR3 consists of 14 residues. The germline gives CDR1 SGHRS, CDR2 YFSETQ. V was pared by 2 bases and J by 5 bases, with 13 bases between.

In the case of this clonotype: This may be a read error: a much more frequent sequence differs by one nucleotide. This chain joins TRBV5-1 and TRBJ2-7; 7 bases map to TRBD2. The V gene end was trimmed by 2 bases and the J gene end by 1 base; junction bases not matched to a gene: 3. Germline V gene lookup returns CDR1 SGHRS and CDR2 YFSETQ. The CDR3 is 14 amino acids. CDR3 amino acids: CASSFPGGSYEQYF. Here the CDR3 DNA reads TGCGCCAGCAGCTTCCCCGGGGGGTCCTACGAGCAGTACTTC.

This clonotype was detected many times. The gene calls are TRBV5-4 and TRBJ2-5; 7 positions agree with TRBD1. The CDR3 contains 14 residues. Germline CDR1 and CDR2: SGHNT and YYREEE (reference sequence). V gave up 0 bases and J gave up 7 bases; unmatched junction bases: 6. This CDR3 is CASSLETGYATQYF. In DNA, the CDR3 is TGTGCCAGCAGCTTGGAGACAGGGTATGCGACCCAGTACTTC.

The chain recombines TRBV10-3 with TRBJ2-5, with TRBD2 matching 8 bases. Per the germline V gene, CDR1 is ENHRY and CDR2 is SYGVKD. Germline trimming cut 4 bases from V and 2 bases from J; bases unmatched to any gene: 0. The CDR3 has 13 residues. As DNA, the CDR3 is TGTGCCATCAGTGCGGGGGGGCAAGAGACCCAGTACTTC. Translating gives CAISAGGQETQYF.

Of note for this clonotype: Possible read error: a much larger clone is one base away. The chain recombines TRBV20-1 with TRBJ2-7; D possibly corresponds to TRBD1 (5 bases). Trimming stripped 4 bases from V and 6 bases from J, with 22 bases between. From germline, CDR1 is DFQATT and CDR2 SNEGSKA (reference sequence). The CDR3 is made up of 15 amino acids. The CDR3 region is CSAIGQYPSGCEQYF. The DNA for the CDR3 is TGCAGTGCTATAGGTCAGTACCCCTCAGGGTGCGAGCAGTACTTC.

This clonotype occurred a few times. Since the CDR3 does not end with the conserved phenylalanine or tryptophan, this likely comes from a read error. The CDR3 DNA follows: TGTGCCAGCAGCTCCTGGGGGGACAACATGAACACTGAAGCTTTCTCT. It yields the protein CASSSWGDNMNTEAFS. V is TRBV11-1 and J is TRBJ1-1; TRBD1 is a possible D gene (6 bases). The V end lost 4 bases, the J end lost 0 bases, and 15 bases lay between the germline ends. CDR3 length: 16 residues. The germline V gene encodes CDR1 SGHAT and CDR2 FQDESV (reference sequence).

This chain links TRBV30 with TRBJ2-7; 9 bases match TRBD1. This CDR3 is 16 amino acids long. With V trimmed by 2 bases and J by 1 base, 9 bases remained unmatched. The germline V gene encodes CDR1 GTSNPN and CDR2 SVGIG (reference sequence). The CDR3 nucleotides read TGTGCCTGGAGTCAACTTCTTGGGACAGGGTCCTACGAGCAGTACTTC. It translates to CAWSQLLGTGSYEQYF.

This clonotype was counted a few times. This chain joins TRBV20-1 and TRBJ2-3; TRBD2 aligns across 8 bases. The ends lost 3 bases at V and 2 bases at J; junction bases unmatched: 7. Germline CDR1 DFQATT, CDR2 SNEGSKA (reference sequence). This CDR3 has 15 amino acids. The CDR3 coding sequence is TGCAGTGCTAGCCCCGCGGGGGGCAACACAGATACGCAGTATTTT. Its protein is CSASPAGGNTDTQYF.

J is TRBJ1-4 and V is TRBV7-3; D gene ambiguous. The CDR3 consists of 15 residues. The germline CDR1 and CDR2 sequences are SGHTA and FQGTGA. V was shortened by 5 bases and J by 3 bases, with 13 bases between the two germline ends. The CDR3 region is CASSPKVGANEKLFF. The DNA for the CDR3 is TGTGCCAGCAGCCCTAAGGTTGGAGCTAATGAAAAACTGTTTTTT.

Turning to this clonotype: A read error may account for a junction end that differs from germline. The V call is TRBV10-3, the J call TRBJ2-7; perhaps TRBD1 as D (5 bases). CDR3 size: 15 residues. The germline gives CDR1 ENHRY, CDR2 SYGVKD. The CDR3 DNA reads TGTGCCACCTCCGAGGTCCAGGGTAAGCCCTACGAACAGTGCTTC. This translates into CATSEVQGKPYEQCF.

V gene TRBV9 combines with J gene TRBJ2-3, with a possible D match to TRBD2 (6 bases). This CDR3 spans 16 amino acids. V gave up 4 bases and J gave up 4 bases, with 19 bases separating them. CDR1 and CDR2 from the germline V gene are SGDLS and YYNGEE. The CDR3 loop reads CASSTRLGGFSDTQYF. For the CDR3, the DNA is TGTGCCAGCAGCACCCGATTGGGAGGCTTCTCAGATACGCAGTATTTT. Looking up the rest from reference TRBV9 and TRBJ2-3 gives the full variable domain: DSGVTQTPKHLITATGQRVTLRCSPRSGDLSVYWYQQSLDQGLQFLIQYYNGEERAKGNILERFSAQQFPDLHSELNLSSLELGDSALYFCASSTRLGGFSDTQYFGPGTRLTVL.

A single count supports this clonotype. One end of the junction is discordant with germline, which a read error may explain. The CDR3 DNA sequence: TGTGCCGGCAGCCCTACAGGGGGCCCAACTAGCGGCCATGAGCAGTTCTTC. It codes for CAGSPTGGPTSGHEQFF. The J gene is TRBJ2-1, the V gene TRBV7-3; tentatively, D is TRBD1 (9 bases). CDR3 length equals 17 residues. Germline assignment: CDR1 SGHTA and CDR2 FQGTGA.

This clonotype was recorded many times. This CDR3 reads CASIHPHLYGYTF. The DNA of the CDR3 is TGTGCCAGCATTCATCCCCACCTCTACGGCTACACCTTC. V usage is TRBV6-1 and J usage is TRBJ1-2; D unclear. There are 13 residues in the CDR3. Trimming left V 7 bases short and J 8 bases short, with 17 bases between. The germline V gene has CDR1 MNHNS and CDR2 SASEGT.

This clonotype was picked up a small number of times. The chain is built from TRBV5-1 and TRBJ1-1, with D perhaps TRBD1 (6 bases). Trimming removed 4 bases from V and 6 bases from J, with 16 bases in between. This CDR3 has 14 residues. CDR1 and CDR2 from the germline V gene are SGHRS and YFSETQ. The CDR3, as DNA: TGCGCCAGCAGCGCCCAACAGGGAGGCTCTGAAGCTTTCTTT. Translating gives CASSAQQGGSEAFF.

The gene calls are TRBV15 and TRBJ2-7; 10 positions match TRBD1. The germline V gene encodes CDR1 LNHNV and CDR2 YYDKDF (reference sequence). The CDR3 totals 17 residues. Trimming took 0 bases from V and 3 from J; bases not matched to a gene: 8. The CDR3 nucleotides read TGTGCCACCAGCAGAGAGGAGGGCGGGACAGGGGACTACGAGCAGTACTTC. The encoded protein is CATSREEGGTGDYEQYF.